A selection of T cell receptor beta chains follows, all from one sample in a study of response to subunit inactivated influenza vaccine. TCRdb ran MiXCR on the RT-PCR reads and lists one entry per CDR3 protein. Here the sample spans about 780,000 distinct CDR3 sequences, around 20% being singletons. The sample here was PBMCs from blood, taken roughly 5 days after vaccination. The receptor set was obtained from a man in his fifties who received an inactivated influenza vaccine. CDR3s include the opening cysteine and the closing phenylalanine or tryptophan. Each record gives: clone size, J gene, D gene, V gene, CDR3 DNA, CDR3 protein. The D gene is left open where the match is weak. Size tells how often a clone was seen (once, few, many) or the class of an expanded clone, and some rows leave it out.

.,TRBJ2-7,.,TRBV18,TGTGCCAGCTCACCAGAAGGCCCTAATATCCACGAGCAGTACTTC,CASSPEGPNIHEQYF
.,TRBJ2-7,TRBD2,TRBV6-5,TGTGCCAGCAGTTACTCTGCCGGGACTAGCGGGAGTTACGAGCAGTACTTC,CASSYSAGTSGSYEQYF
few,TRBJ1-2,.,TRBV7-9,TGTGCCAGCAGCTTAGCAGGGGCGAATGGCTACACCTTC,CASSLAGANGYTF
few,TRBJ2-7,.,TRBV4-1,TGCGCCAGCAGCCAAATTAATCCAGGGGTGTCCTCCTACGAGCAGTACTTC,CASSQINPGVSSYEQYF
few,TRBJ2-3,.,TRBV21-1,TGTGCCAGCAGCAAATTGGGGGCCCGACGTAGCGGGGCGGAAGATACGCAGTATTTT,CASSKLGARRSGAEDTQYF
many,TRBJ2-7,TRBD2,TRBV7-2,TGTGCCAGCAGCCCCACCTCTAGCGGTTACTACGAGCAGTACTTC,CASSPTSSGYYEQYF
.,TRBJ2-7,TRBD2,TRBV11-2,TGTGCCAGCAGCCCGGGACTAGTAAACGAGCAGTACTTC,CASSPGLVNEQYF
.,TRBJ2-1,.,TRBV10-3,TGTGCCATCAGTGGAGGGCAGTCCAAGGCTAATTATGAGCAGTTCTTC,CAISGGQSKANYEQFF
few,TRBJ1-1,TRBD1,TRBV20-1,TGCAGTGCCTTAGAGCTGGGGACAGGTCACATGAACACTGAAGCTTTCTTT,CSALELGTGHMNTEAFF
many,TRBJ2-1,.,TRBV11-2,TGTGCCAGCAGCTTAGTTCAGGGGGGCGAGCAGTTCTTC,CASSLVQGGEQFF